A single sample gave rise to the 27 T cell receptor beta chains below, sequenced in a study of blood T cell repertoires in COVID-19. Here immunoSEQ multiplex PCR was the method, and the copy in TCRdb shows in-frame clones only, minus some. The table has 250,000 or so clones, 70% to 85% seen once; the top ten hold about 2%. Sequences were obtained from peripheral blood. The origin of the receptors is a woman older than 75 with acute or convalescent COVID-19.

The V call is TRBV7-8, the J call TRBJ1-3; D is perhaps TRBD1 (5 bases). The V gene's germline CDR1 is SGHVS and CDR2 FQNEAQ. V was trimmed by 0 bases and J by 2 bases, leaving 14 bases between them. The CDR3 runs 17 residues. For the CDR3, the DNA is TGTGCCAGCAGCTTAGCGGGGCAGGGAGGTACTGGAAACACCATATATTTT. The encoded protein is CASSLAGQGGTGNTIYF.

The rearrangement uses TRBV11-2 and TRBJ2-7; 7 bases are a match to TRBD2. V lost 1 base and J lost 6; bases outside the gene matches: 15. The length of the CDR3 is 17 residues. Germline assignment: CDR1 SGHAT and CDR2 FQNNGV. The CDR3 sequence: CASSLAGTTSLISEQYF. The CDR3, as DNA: TGTGCCAGCAGCTTAGCCGGAACGACTAGCCTAATTTCCGAGCAGTACTTC. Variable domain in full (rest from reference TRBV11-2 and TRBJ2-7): EAGVAQSPRYKIIEKRQSVAFWCNPISGHATLYWYQQILGQGPKLLIQFQNNGVVDDSQLPKDRFSAERLKGVDSTLKIQPAKLEDSAVYLCASSLAGTTSLISEQYFGPGTRLTVT.

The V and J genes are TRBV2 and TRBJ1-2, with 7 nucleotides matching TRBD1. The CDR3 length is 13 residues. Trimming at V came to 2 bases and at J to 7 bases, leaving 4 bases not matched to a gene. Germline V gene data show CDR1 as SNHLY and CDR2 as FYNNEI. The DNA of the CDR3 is TGTGCCAGCAGTGAATTTACAGGGGCTGGCTACACCTTC. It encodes CASSEFTGAGYTF.

CDR3 sequence reads: CASSLVLAETNEQFF. The DNA for the CDR3 is TGTGCCAGCAGCTTAGTGCTAGCGGAAACCAATGAGCAGTTCTTC. J is TRBJ2-1 and V is TRBV7-2; 7 bases are shared with TRBD2. The CDR3 totals 15 residues. Trimming at V came to 1 base and at J to 6 bases, leaving 6 bases not matched to a gene. Looked up from germline, CDR1 is SGHTA and CDR2 is FQGNSA.

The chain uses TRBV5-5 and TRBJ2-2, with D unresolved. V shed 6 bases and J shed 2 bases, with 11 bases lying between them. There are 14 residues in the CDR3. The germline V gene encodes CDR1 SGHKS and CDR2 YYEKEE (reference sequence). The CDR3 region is CASIFGQNTGELFF. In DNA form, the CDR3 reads TGTGCCAGCATTTTTGGGCAAAACACCGGGGAGCTGTTTTTT. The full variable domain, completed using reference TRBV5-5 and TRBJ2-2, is DAGVTQSPTHLIKTRGQQVTLRCSPISGHKSVSWYQQVLGQGPQFIFQYYEKEERGRGNFPDRFSARQFPNYSSELNVNALLLGDSALYLCASIFGQNTGELFFGEGSRLTVL.

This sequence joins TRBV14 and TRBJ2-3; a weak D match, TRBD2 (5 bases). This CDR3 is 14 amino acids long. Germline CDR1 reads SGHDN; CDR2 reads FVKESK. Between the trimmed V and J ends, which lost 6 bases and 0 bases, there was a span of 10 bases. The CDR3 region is CASSSSTSTDTQYF. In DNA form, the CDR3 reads TGTGCCAGCAGTTCTAGCACTAGCACAGATACGCAGTATTTT.

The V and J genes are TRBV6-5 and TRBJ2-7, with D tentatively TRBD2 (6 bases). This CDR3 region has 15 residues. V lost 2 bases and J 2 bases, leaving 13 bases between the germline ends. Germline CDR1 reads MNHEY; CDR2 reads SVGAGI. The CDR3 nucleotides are TGTGCCAGCAGTTACAAGACTAGTGGGGCCTACGAGCAGTACTTC. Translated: CASSYKTSGAYEQYF.

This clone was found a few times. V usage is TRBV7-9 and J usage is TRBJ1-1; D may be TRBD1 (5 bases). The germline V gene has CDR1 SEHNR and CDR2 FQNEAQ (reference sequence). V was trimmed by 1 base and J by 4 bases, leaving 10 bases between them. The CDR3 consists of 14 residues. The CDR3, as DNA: TGTGCCAGCAGCTTAGTCGGGGGAGGCACTGAAGCTTTCTTT. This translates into CASSLVGGGTEAFF.

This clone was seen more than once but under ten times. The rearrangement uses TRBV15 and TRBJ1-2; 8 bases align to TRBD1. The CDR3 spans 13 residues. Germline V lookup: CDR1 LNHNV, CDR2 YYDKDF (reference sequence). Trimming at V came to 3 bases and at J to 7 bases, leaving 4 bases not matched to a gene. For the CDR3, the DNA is TGTGCCACCAGCAGGCCTACAGGGGGTGGCTACACCTTC. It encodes CATSRPTGGGYTF.

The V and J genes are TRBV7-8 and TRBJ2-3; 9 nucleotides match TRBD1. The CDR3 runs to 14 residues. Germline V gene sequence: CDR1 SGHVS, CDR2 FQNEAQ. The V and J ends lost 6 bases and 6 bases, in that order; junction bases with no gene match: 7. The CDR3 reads CASSHRGPRDTQYF. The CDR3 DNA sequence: TGTGCCAGCAGTCACAGGGGGCCTAGGGATACGCAGTATTTT. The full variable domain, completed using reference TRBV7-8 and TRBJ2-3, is GAGVSQSPRYKVAKRGQDVALRCDPISGHVSLFWYQQALGQGPEFLTYFQNEAQLDKSGLPSDRFFAERPEGSVSTLKIQRTQQEDSAVYLCASSHRGPRDTQYFGPGTRLTVL.

The CDR3 DNA sequence: TGCGCCAGCAGCCAAGGGGCTAGGACAGGGATTAATTCACCCCTCCACTTT. It is translated as CASSQGARTGINSPLHF. This chain uses TRBV4-1 with TRBJ1-6, with TRBD1 identical over 8 bases. The CDR3 covers 17 residues. Trimming removed 1 base from V and 6 bases from J; junction bases left unmatched: 8. Germline V gives CDR1 MGHRA, CDR2 YSYEKL.

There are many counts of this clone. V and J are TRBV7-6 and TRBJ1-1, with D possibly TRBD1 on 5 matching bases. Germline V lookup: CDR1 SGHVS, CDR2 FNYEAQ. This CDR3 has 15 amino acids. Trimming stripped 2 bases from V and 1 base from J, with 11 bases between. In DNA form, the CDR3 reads TGTGCCAGCAGCTTAATCGGACAACAGAACACTGAAGCTTTCTTT. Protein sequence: CASSLIGQQNTEAFF. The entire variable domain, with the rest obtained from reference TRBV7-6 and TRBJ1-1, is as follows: GAGVSQSPRYKVTKRGQDVALRCDPISGHVSLYWYRQALGQGPEFLTYFNYEAQQDKSGLPNDRFSAERPEGSISTLTIQRTEQRDSAMYRCASSLIGQQNTEAFFGQGTRLTVV.

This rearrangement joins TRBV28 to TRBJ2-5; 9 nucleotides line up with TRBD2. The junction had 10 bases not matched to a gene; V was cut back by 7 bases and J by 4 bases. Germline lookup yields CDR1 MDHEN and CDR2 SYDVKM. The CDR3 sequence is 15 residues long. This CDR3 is CASTQGAGGPETQYF. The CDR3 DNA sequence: TGTGCCAGCACCCAAGGGGCGGGAGGGCCAGAGACCCAGTACTTC.

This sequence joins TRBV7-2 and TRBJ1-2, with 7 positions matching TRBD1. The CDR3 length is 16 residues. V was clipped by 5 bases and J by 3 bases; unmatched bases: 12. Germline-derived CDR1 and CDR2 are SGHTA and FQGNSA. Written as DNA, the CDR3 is TGTGCCAGCAGCCCGTGGGGGTTTACAGGGGACTATGGCTACACCTTC. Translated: CASSPWGFTGDYGYTF.

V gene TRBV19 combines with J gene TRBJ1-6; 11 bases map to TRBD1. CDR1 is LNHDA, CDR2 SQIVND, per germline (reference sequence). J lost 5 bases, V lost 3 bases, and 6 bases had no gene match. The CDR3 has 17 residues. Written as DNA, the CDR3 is TGTGCCAGTAGTATCCGGACAGGGGGCGCGGATAATTCACCCCTCCACTTT. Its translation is CASSIRTGGADNSPLHF.

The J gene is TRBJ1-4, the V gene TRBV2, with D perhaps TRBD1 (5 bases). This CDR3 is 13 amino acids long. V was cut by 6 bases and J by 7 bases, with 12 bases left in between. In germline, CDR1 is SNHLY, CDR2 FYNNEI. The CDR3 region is CASRVREGEKLFF. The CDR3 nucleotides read TGTGCCAGCAGGGTCAGGGAGGGTGAAAAACTGTTTTTT.

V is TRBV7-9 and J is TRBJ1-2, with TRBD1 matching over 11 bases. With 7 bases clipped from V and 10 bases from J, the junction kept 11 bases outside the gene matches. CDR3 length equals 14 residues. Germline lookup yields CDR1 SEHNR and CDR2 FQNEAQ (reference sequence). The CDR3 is CASNHPGQGAAYTF. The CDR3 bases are TGTGCCAGCAATCATCCCGGACAGGGGGCCGCCTACACCTTC.

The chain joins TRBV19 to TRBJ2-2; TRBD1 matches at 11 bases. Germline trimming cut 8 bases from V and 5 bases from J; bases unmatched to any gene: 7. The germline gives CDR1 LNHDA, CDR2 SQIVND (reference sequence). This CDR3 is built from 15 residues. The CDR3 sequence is CASDGQGARTGELFF. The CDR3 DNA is TGTGCCAGTGATGGACAGGGGGCCCGGACCGGGGAGCTGTTTTTT.

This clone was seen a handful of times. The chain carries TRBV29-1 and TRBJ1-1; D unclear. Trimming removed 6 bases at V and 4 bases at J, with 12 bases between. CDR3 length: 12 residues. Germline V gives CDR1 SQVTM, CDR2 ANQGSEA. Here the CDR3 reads CSVNEGLTEAFF. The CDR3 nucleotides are TGCAGCGTCAACGAGGGCCTCACTGAAGCTTTCTTT. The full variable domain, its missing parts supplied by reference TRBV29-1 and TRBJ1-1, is SAVISQKPSRDICQRGTSLTIQCQVDSQVTMMFWYRQQPGQSLTLIATANQGSEATYESGFVIDKFPISRPNLTFSTLTVSNMSPEDSSIYLCSVNEGLTEAFFGQGTRLTVV.

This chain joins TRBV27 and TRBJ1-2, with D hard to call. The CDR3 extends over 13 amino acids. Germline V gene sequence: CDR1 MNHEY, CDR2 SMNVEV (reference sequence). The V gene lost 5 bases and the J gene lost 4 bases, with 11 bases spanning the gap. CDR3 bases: TGTGCCAGCAGTCCGAGGGCGTCCTATGGCTACACCTTC. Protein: CASSPRASYGYTF.

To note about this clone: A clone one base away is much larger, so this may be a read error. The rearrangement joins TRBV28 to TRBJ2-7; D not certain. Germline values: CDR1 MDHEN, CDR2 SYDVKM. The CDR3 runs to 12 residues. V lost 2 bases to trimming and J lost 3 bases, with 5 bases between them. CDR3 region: CASSLESYEQYF. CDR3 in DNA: TGTGCCAGCAGTTTAGAGAGCTACGAGCAGTACTTC.

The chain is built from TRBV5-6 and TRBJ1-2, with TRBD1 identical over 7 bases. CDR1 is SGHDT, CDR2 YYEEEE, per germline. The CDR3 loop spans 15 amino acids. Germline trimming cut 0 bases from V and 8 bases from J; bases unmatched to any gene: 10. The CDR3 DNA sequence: TGTGCCAGCAGCTTGGGTGGGACAGAAAGTACCGGCTACACCTTC. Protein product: CASSLGGTESTGYTF.

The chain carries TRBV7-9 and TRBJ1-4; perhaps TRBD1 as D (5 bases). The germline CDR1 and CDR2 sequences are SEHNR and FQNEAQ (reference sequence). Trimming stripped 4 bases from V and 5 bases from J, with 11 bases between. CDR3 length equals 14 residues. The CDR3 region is CASSSSGANEKLFF. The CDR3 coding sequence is TGTGCCAGCAGCTCCAGCGGGGCCAATGAAAAACTGTTTTTT.

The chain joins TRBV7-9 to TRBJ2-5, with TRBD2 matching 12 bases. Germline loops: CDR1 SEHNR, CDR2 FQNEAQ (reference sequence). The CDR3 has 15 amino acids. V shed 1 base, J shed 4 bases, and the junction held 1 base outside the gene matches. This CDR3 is CASSLGTSGAETQYF. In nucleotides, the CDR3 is TGTGCCAGCAGCTTAGGGACTAGCGGGGCAGAGACCCAGTACTTC.

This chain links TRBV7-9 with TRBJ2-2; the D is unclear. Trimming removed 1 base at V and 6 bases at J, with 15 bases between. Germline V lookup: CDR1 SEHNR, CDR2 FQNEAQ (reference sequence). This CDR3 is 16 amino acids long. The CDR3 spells CASSLVPFCGSGELFF. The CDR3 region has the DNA TGTGCCAGCAGCTTAGTTCCGTTTTGCGGCTCCGGGGAGCTGTTTTTT.

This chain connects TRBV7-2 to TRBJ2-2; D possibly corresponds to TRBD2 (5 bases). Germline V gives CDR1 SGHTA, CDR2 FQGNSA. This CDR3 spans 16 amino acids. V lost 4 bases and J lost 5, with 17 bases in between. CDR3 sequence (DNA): TGTGCCAGCAGCTCCCCTAGCCCTTCACGGACCGGGGAGCTGTTTTTT. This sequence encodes CASSSPSPSRTGELFF.

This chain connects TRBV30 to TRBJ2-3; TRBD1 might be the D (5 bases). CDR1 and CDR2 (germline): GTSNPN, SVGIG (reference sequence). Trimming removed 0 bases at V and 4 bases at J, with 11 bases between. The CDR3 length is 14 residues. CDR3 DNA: TGTGCCTGGAGTGTAGGCCAGGGATCAGATACGCAGTATTTT. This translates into CAWSVGQGSDTQYF.